Listed below are T cell receptor beta chains from one sample, sequenced in a study of blood T cell repertoires in COVID-19. Clones were read by immunoSEQ multiplex PCR, and TCRdb kept only the in-frame ones, dropping some. Of 65,000 or so clones in the sample, approximately 86% are singletons; the top ten hold roughly 9.1%. Sequencing was carried out using peripheral blood. The source is a human donor with acute or convalescent COVID-19. The donor label of this sample is uncertain. Both conserved end residues are part of each CDR3. D genes are given only for firm matches. A row's size may be missing; if present it is once, few, many or a size class.

V gene: TRBV4-1; J gene: TRBJ1-4; D gene: TRBD1; clone size: NA; CDR3 DNA: TGCGCCAGCAGCCATGAACGGACAGGGAGGGATGAAAAACTGTTTTTT; CDR3 protein: CASSHERTGRDEKLFF
V gene: TRBV7-2; J gene: TRBJ1-2; D gene: NA; clone size: NA; CDR3 DNA: TGTGCCAGCGCAATAAGGGGGTCTGGCTACACCTTC; CDR3 protein: CASAIRGSGYTF
V gene: TRBV11-1; J gene: TRBJ1-1; D gene: NA; clone size: few; CDR3 DNA: TGTGCCAGCAGCCTAATATTCAGGACTGAAGCTTTCTTT; CDR3 protein: CASSLIFRTEAFF
V gene: TRBV5-5; J gene: TRBJ1-4; D gene: NA; clone size: NA; CDR3 DNA: TGTGCCAGCAGCTTGACAGGGACTAATGAAAAACTGTTTTTT; CDR3 protein: CASSLTGTNEKLFF
V gene: TRBV7-8; J gene: TRBJ2-7; D gene: TRBD1; clone size: once; CDR3 DNA: TGTGCCAGCAGCTTAGGAACAGGGGAATTCGACGAGCAGTACTTC; CDR3 protein: CASSLGTGEFDEQYF
V gene: TRBV7-3; J gene: TRBJ2-5; D gene: NA; clone size: NA; CDR3 DNA: TGTGCCAGCAGCGCCGCGGCTCGGGGGACCCAGTACTTC; CDR3 protein: CASSAAARGTQYF
V gene: TRBV7-6; J gene: TRBJ2-3; D gene: TRBD2; clone size: NA; CDR3 DNA: TGTGCCAGCAGCTTTCGCGGGAGTGCCGCAGATACGCAGTATTTT; CDR3 protein: CASSFRGSAADTQYF
V gene: TRBV18; J gene: TRBJ2-7; D gene: TRBD1; clone size: NA; CDR3 DNA: TGTGCCAGCTCAGTCGGGACAGACCAACGAGGATACTTC; CDR3 protein: CASSVGTDQRGYF
V gene: TRBV5-4; J gene: TRBJ2-2; D gene: NA; clone size: NA; CDR3 DNA: TGTGCCAGCAGCTCGCAGGATGACACCGGGGAGCTGTTTTTT; CDR3 protein: CASSSQDDTGELFF
V gene: TRBV29-1; J gene: TRBJ1-2; D gene: TRBD1; clone size: NA; CDR3 DNA: TGCAGCGTTGGGACAGGGGGGTACGGCTACACCTTC; CDR3 protein: CSVGTGGYGYTF
V gene: TRBV20-1; J gene: TRBJ2-5; D gene: TRBD1; clone size: NA; CDR3 DNA: TGCAGTGCTAGTTCGGGACAGCAAGAGACCCAGTACTTC; CDR3 protein: CSASSGQQETQYF
V gene: TRBV3-1/TRBV3-2; J gene: TRBJ2-1; D gene: TRBD1; clone size: NA; CDR3 DNA: TGTGCCAGCAGGTTCGGGACAGGGGCTATCTATGAGCAGTTCTTC; CDR3 protein: CASRFGTGAIYEQFF
V gene: TRBV19; J gene: TRBJ2-6; D gene: NA; clone size: NA; CDR3 DNA: TGTGCCAGTAGTCCTACAATTACAGGGCCCTCTGGGGCCAACGTCCTGACTTTC; CDR3 protein: CASSPTITGPSGANVLTF
V gene: TRBV7-7; J gene: TRBJ2-5; D gene: NA; clone size: NA; CDR3 DNA: TGTGCCAGCAGTCATCAGAACAGGGTCCTGGAGACCCAGTACTTC; CDR3 protein: CASSHQNRVLETQYF
V gene: TRBV11-3; J gene: TRBJ2-5; D gene: TRBD2; clone size: NA; CDR3 DNA: TGTGCCAGCAGCTTTGGACTAGCAGAGACCCAGTACTTC; CDR3 protein: CASSFGLAETQYF
V gene: TRBV5-1; J gene: TRBJ1-6; D gene: TRBD1; clone size: once; CDR3 DNA: TGCGCCAGCAGCTTGGGCCAGGGGGCGCGATCTTCACCCCTCCACTTT; CDR3 protein: CASSLGQGARSSPLHF
V gene: TRBV19; J gene: TRBJ2-5; D gene: NA; clone size: NA; CDR3 DNA: TGTGCCAGTAGTCGGAGAGGGGAGACCCAGTACTTC; CDR3 protein: CASSRRGETQYF
V gene: TRBV5-4; J gene: TRBJ2-3; D gene: TRBD1; clone size: few; CDR3 DNA: TGTGCCAGCAGCCGACAGGGGGGCACAGATACGCAGTATTTT; CDR3 protein: CASSRQGGTDTQYF
V gene: TRBV29-1; J gene: TRBJ1-1; D gene: TRBD1; clone size: NA; CDR3 DNA: TGCAGCGTGGAGCAGGGGGTGAACACTGAAGCTTTCTTT; CDR3 protein: CSVEQGVNTEAFF
V gene: TRBV19; J gene: TRBJ1-6; D gene: TRBD1; clone size: NA; CDR3 DNA: TGTGCCAGTAGTATTGGGACAGGGTCCTATAATTCACCCCTCCACTTT; CDR3 protein: CASSIGTGSYNSPLHF
V gene: TRBV19; J gene: TRBJ2-7; D gene: NA; clone size: NA; CDR3 DNA: TGTGCCAGTAGTTTAGGACTAACCTACGAGCAGTACTTC; CDR3 protein: CASSLGLTYEQYF
V gene: TRBV7-9; J gene: TRBJ1-5; D gene: TRBD1; clone size: NA; CDR3 DNA: TGTGCCAGCAGCTTATCGACAGGGGAACAGCCCCAGCATTTT; CDR3 protein: CASSLSTGEQPQHF
V gene: TRBV28; J gene: TRBJ1-5; D gene: NA; clone size: NA; CDR3 DNA: TGTGCCAGCACCACAGGAACGGTGGATCAGCCCCAGCATTTT; CDR3 protein: CASTTGTVDQPQHF
V gene: TRBV28; J gene: TRBJ2-7; D gene: TRBD2; clone size: once; CDR3 DNA: TGTGCCAGCAGTCTCCGACTAGCGGTTCCCTACGAGCAGTACTTC; CDR3 protein: CASSLRLAVPYEQYF
V gene: TRBV6-2/TRBV6-3; J gene: TRBJ2-1; D gene: TRBD2; clone size: NA; CDR3 DNA: TGTGCCAGCAGTTACCTAGCGGGAGAGCCCTACAATGAGCAGTTCTTC; CDR3 protein: CASSYLAGEPYNEQFF
V gene: TRBV5-1; J gene: TRBJ1-4; D gene: TRBD1; clone size: NA; CDR3 DNA: TGCGCCAGCAGCATGACAGGGTCGGGGGAAAAACTGTTTTTT; CDR3 protein: CASSMTGSGEKLFF
V gene: TRBV18; J gene: TRBJ1-1; D gene: NA; clone size: NA; CDR3 DNA: TGTGCCAGCTCACCAGCAGGGCCCCCTATGAACACTGAAGCTTTCTTT; CDR3 protein: CASSPAGPPMNTEAFF
V gene: TRBV7-6; J gene: TRBJ1-2; D gene: NA; clone size: NA; CDR3 DNA: TGTGCCAGCAGCTTAGATCTGGGGGCCACTATTGGGGACTATGGCTACACCTTC; CDR3 protein: CASSLDLGATIGDYGYTF
V gene: TRBV15; J gene: TRBJ1-2; D gene: TRBD1; clone size: NA; CDR3 DNA: TGTGCCACCAGCAGCATACGGGCCATGACAGGGGTTAACTATGGCTACACCTTC; CDR3 protein: CATSSIRAMTGVNYGYTF
V gene: TRBV28; J gene: TRBJ1-1; D gene: TRBD1; clone size: NA; CDR3 DNA: TGTGCCAGCAGTTTCTGGGGACAGGTACCTTCGAACACTGAAGCTTTCTTT; CDR3 protein: CASSFWGQVPSNTEAFF
V gene: TRBV5-1; J gene: TRBJ2-2; D gene: NA; clone size: NA; CDR3 DNA: TGCGCCAGCAGATTAGTGGGGGAGCTGTTTTTT; CDR3 protein: CASRLVGELFF
V gene: TRBV5-6; J gene: TRBJ2-1; D gene: TRBD2; clone size: NA; CDR3 DNA: TGTGCCAGCAGCCGCAGGATAGCGGGAGGGGAGCAGTTCTTC; CDR3 protein: CASSRRIAGGEQFF
V gene: TRBV30; J gene: TRBJ1-1; D gene: NA; clone size: NA; CDR3 DNA: TGTGCCTGGAGTGTGAGAGGAGATTTTGAAGCTTTCTTT; CDR3 protein: CAWSVRGDFEAFF
V gene: TRBV5-6; J gene: TRBJ1-4; D gene: NA; clone size: NA; CDR3 DNA: TGTGCCAGCAGCTTATTTAGGGGTGAAAAACTGTTTTTT; CDR3 protein: CASSLFRGEKLFF
V gene: TRBV28; J gene: TRBJ1-6; D gene: NA; clone size: few; CDR3 DNA: TGTGCCAGCAGGCAGGTCCCTTATAATTCACCCCTCCACTTT; CDR3 protein: CASRQVPYNSPLHF
V gene: TRBV5-1; J gene: TRBJ2-7; D gene: TRBD2; clone size: NA; CDR3 DNA: TGCGCCAGCAACCGACTAGCGGGAGAAGCCCACGAGCAGTACTTC; CDR3 protein: CASNRLAGEAHEQYF
V gene: TRBV5-6; J gene: TRBJ1-2; D gene: NA; clone size: NA; CDR3 DNA: TGTGCCAGCAGCTTGGGTGGCAGCCTCAGACTAGGTGGCTACACCTTC; CDR3 protein: CASSLGGSLRLGGYTF
V gene: TRBV7-6; J gene: TRBJ2-6; D gene: TRBD1; clone size: NA; CDR3 DNA: TGTGCCAGCAGCCGCGCGGACAGGGCCTCTGGGGCCAACGTCCTGACTTTC; CDR3 protein: CASSRADRASGANVLTF
V gene: TRBV5-4; J gene: TRBJ2-5; D gene: TRBD2; clone size: NA; CDR3 DNA: TGTGCCAGCAGCTTTTCGGCGGGAGGGAGGGAGACCCAGTACTTC; CDR3 protein: CASSFSAGGRETQYF
V gene: TRBV7-2; J gene: TRBJ2-7; D gene: TRBD2; clone size: NA; CDR3 DNA: TGTGCCAGCTCTAGCGGGGGGGCTATGTACGAGCAGTACTTC; CDR3 protein: CASSSGGAMYEQYF
V gene: TRBV5-1; J gene: TRBJ2-3; D gene: TRBD1; clone size: few; CDR3 DNA: TGCGCCAGCAGCAACAGGGGCCTGAGCACAGATACGCAGTATTTT; CDR3 protein: CASSNRGLSTDTQYF
V gene: TRBV2; J gene: TRBJ2-7; D gene: TRBD2; clone size: once; CDR3 DNA: TGTGCCAGCCAACTAGAGAGGACTAGCTCCTACGAGCAGTACTTC; CDR3 protein: CASQLERTSSYEQYF
V gene: TRBV9; J gene: TRBJ2-1; D gene: TRBD2; clone size: NA; CDR3 DNA: TGTGCCAGCAGCGTACGTGCGACTAGCGGGAGGGCCAGTGATGAGCAGTTCTTC; CDR3 protein: CASSVRATSGRASDEQFF
V gene: TRBV27; J gene: TRBJ1-5; D gene: TRBD1; clone size: few; CDR3 DNA: TGTGCCAGCAGGCGACAGGGGAACGGCGGCAATCAGCCCCAGCATTTT; CDR3 protein: CASRRQGNGGNQPQHF
V gene: TRBV4-1; J gene: TRBJ2-1; D gene: NA; clone size: NA; CDR3 DNA: TGCGCCAGCAGCACAAGGGGGGGGCTGGGCTACAATGAGCAGTTCTTC; CDR3 protein: CASSTRGGLGYNEQFF
V gene: TRBV6-5; J gene: TRBJ1-1; D gene: NA; clone size: NA; CDR3 DNA: TGTGCCAGCAGCCAACGACAGAGCACTGAAGCTTTCTTT; CDR3 protein: CASSQRQSTEAFF
V gene: TRBV5-4; J gene: TRBJ2-1; D gene: TRBD2; clone size: NA; CDR3 DNA: TGTGCCAGCAGCACCCCGGGACTAAAGGGGAACAATGAGCAGTTCTTC; CDR3 protein: CASSTPGLKGNNEQFF
V gene: TRBV20-1; J gene: TRBJ2-1; D gene: NA; clone size: NA; CDR3 DNA: TGCAGTGCTGTGTTGGCTGAGCAGTTCTTC; CDR3 protein: CSAVLAEQFF
V gene: TRBV5-4; J gene: TRBJ2-5; D gene: TRBD2; clone size: NA; CDR3 DNA: TGTGCCAGCAGCTCCCGGCGAAGCGGGAGTGCTGAGACCCAGTACTTC; CDR3 protein: CASSSRRSGSAETQYF
V gene: TRBV29-1; J gene: TRBJ1-5; D gene: TRBD1; clone size: NA; CDR3 DNA: TGCAGCGTTCCCGACAGGGGCAATGGGCCCCAGCATTTT; CDR3 protein: CSVPDRGNGPQHF
V gene: TRBV19; J gene: TRBJ1-5; D gene: NA; clone size: NA; CDR3 DNA: TGTGCCAGTAGTAAACACAGTCAGCCCCAGCATTTT; CDR3 protein: CASSKHSQPQHF
V gene: TRBV7-3; J gene: TRBJ2-2; D gene: TRBD2; clone size: NA; CDR3 DNA: TGTGCCACTAGATCCGGCGGGAGGCCCGGGGAGCTGTTTTTT; CDR3 protein: CATRSGGRPGELFF
V gene: TRBV4-2; J gene: TRBJ2-5; D gene: TRBD1; clone size: NA; CDR3 DNA: TGTGCCAGCAGCGCCCGGGACAGGGGGGAGACCCAGTACTTC; CDR3 protein: CASSARDRGETQYF
V gene: TRBV28; J gene: TRBJ1-1; D gene: NA; clone size: NA; CDR3 DNA: TGTGCCACCAGGGACTCTCGAGCTGAAGCTTTCTTT; CDR3 protein: CATRDSRAEAFF
V gene: TRBV5-1; J gene: TRBJ1-3; D gene: TRBD1; clone size: NA; CDR3 DNA: TGCGCCAGCAGCATGGGACAGGGAAACACCATATATTTT; CDR3 protein: CASSMGQGNTIYF
V gene: TRBV28; J gene: TRBJ2-2; D gene: TRBD2; clone size: NA; CDR3 DNA: TGTGCCAGCAGCCGTGGCGGACTAGCGGGAGGTGGCGGGGAGCTGTTTTTT; CDR3 protein: CASSRGGLAGGGGELFF
V gene: TRBV12-3/TRBV12-4; J gene: TRBJ1-1; D gene: NA; clone size: NA; CDR3 DNA: TGTGCCAGCAGTCTTCAAGGCCTGAGGAAAGCTTTCTTT; CDR3 protein: CASSLQGLRKAFF
V gene: TRBV9; J gene: TRBJ2-7; D gene: TRBD2; clone size: NA; CDR3 DNA: TGTGCCAGCAGCGTAGAGGCTAGCGGGAGCCACGAGCAGTACTTC; CDR3 protein: CASSVEASGSHEQYF
V gene: TRBV15; J gene: TRBJ2-3; D gene: NA; clone size: NA; CDR3 DNA: TGTGCCACCAGCAGAGAACGCGCAGGGGCTTCAGATACGCAGTATTTT; CDR3 protein: CATSRERAGASDTQYF
V gene: TRBV7-2; J gene: TRBJ1-3; D gene: NA; clone size: NA; CDR3 DNA: TGTGCCAGCAGGGGGGGGGACACCATATATTTT; CDR3 protein: CASRGGDTIYF